These T cell receptor beta chains were read from a single sample in a study of T cell repertoires in cytomegalovirus infection. TCRdb called the reads again in MiXCR, with one record for every CDR3 protein. The sample includes more than 650,000 distinct CDR3 sequences, 35% to 40% seen only once; the top ten take around 2.6%. The sequenced sample was PBMCs. These TCRs come from a human donor in good health (CMV status not recorded). Some clones in this sample may be carry-over from other donors' samples. The CDR3 runs from the conserved cysteine through the conserved F or W. A D gene is named only where the DNA matches it firmly. A row's size may be missing; if present it is once, few, many or a size class.

V: TRBV2
size: -
J: TRBJ1-3
D: -
CDR3: CASSGRQTHSGNTIYF
DNA: TGTGCCAGCAGTGGTAGACAGACTCACTCTGGAAACACCATATATTTT

V: TRBV7-9
size: few
J: TRBJ1-5
D: TRBD1
CDR3: CASSLTPGQGKLINRNQPQHF
DNA: TGTGCCAGCAGCTTGACTCCGGGACAGGGTAAATTAATTAATAGAAATCAGCCCCAGCATTTT

V: TRBV5-5
size: few
J: TRBJ1-1
D: -
CDR3: CASSPSLQAIMNTEAFF
DNA: TGTGCCAGCAGCCCGTCGTTGCAGGCGATTATGAACACTGAAGCTTTCTTT

V: TRBV7-3
size: many
J: TRBJ2-1
D: -
CDR3: CASSFEQGTYNEQFF
DNA: TGTGCCAGCAGCTTTGAACAGGGAACTTACAATGAGCAGTTCTTC

V: TRBV4-1
size: many
J: TRBJ2-5
D: -
CDR3: CASSQSGEETQYF
DNA: TGCGCCAGCAGCCAATCTGGAGAAGAGACCCAGTACTTC

V: TRBV7-8
size: -
J: TRBJ2-7
D: TRBD1
CDR3: CASSMDRGSEHYF
DNA: TGTGCCAGCAGCATGGACAGGGGATCCGAGCATTACTTC

V: TRBV7-6
size: few
J: TRBJ2-7
D: -
CDR3: CASSLANSYEQYF
DNA: TGTGCCAGCAGCTTAGCCAACTCCTACGAGCAGTACTTC

V: TRBV12-3/TRBV12-4
size: -
J: TRBJ2-2
D: -
CDR3: CASRPDTNTGELFF
DNA: TGTGCCAGCAGGCCGGACACGAACACCGGGGAGCTGTTTTTT

V: TRBV5-1
size: -
J: TRBJ2-3
D: -
CDR3: CASSPRSGPASTDTQYF
DNA: TGCGCCAGCAGCCCCAGAAGCGGGCCCGCTAGCACAGATACGCAGTATTTT

V: TRBV7-9
size: -
J: TRBJ2-1
D: TRBD2
CDR3: CASSGFSGSSYNEQFF
DNA: TGTGCCAGCAGCGGGTTTAGCGGGAGCTCCTACAATGAGCAGTTCTTC

V: TRBV7-9
size: few
J: TRBJ1-1
D: -
CDR3: CASRWGMNTEAFF
DNA: TGTGCCAGCAGATGGGGGATGAACACTGAAGCTTTCTTT

V: TRBV7-3
size: -
J: TRBJ1-1
D: -
CDR3: CASSLSGSTEAFF
DNA: TGTGCCAGCAGCTTATCTGGGTCCACTGAAGCTTTCTTT

V: TRBV7-6
size: few
J: TRBJ2-1
D: TRBD2
CDR3: CASSFHLAGGLGEQFF
DNA: TGTGCCAGCAGCTTTCATCTAGCGGGAGGGCTGGGGGAGCAGTTCTTC

V: TRBV9
size: -
J: TRBJ2-7
D: -
CDR3: CASSVGSRYEQYF
DNA: TGTGCCAGCAGCGTAGGATCTCGGTACGAGCAGTACTTC

V: TRBV7-9
size: -
J: TRBJ1-2
D: TRBD1
CDR3: CASSIYPRTGGFDDGYTF
DNA: TGTGCCAGCAGCATTTACCCTCGGACAGGGGGTTTCGATGATGGCTACACCTTC

V: TRBV7-9
size: -
J: TRBJ2-1
D: -
CDR3: CASSFTGALFNEQFF
DNA: TGTGCCAGCAGCTTCACGGGCGCCCTATTTAATGAGCAGTTCTTC

V: TRBV7-8
size: many
J: TRBJ1-2
D: -
CDR3: CASSRDGYGYTF
DNA: TGTGCCAGCAGTCGGGACGGATATGGCTACACCTTC

V: TRBV7-2
size: many
J: TRBJ2-3
D: TRBD2
CDR3: CASSSVPPLAGEADTQYF
DNA: TGTGCCAGCAGCTCGGTACCCCCTCTAGCGGGAGAGGCAGATACGCAGTATTTT

V: TRBV10-3
size: once
J: TRBJ2-7
D: -
CDR3: CAISDPQTGAYEQYF
DNA: TGTGCCATCAGTGATCCCCAAACTGGGGCCTACGAGCAGTACTTC

V: TRBV27
size: -
J: TRBJ1-6
D: -
CDR3: CASSSPDRFSPLHF
DNA: TGTGCCAGCAGTTCTCCTGACAGGTTCTCACCCCTCCACTTT

V: TRBV20-1
size: -
J: TRBJ1-6
D: TRBD1
CDR3: CSARDGTVRSYNSPLHF
DNA: TGCAGTGCTAGAGATGGGACAGTCCGCTCCTATAATTCACCCCTCCACTTT

V: TRBV5-6
size: -
J: TRBJ1-5
D: TRBD1
CDR3: CASSLAGTVSQPQHF
DNA: TGTGCCAGCAGCTTGGCCGGGACAGTATCCCAGCCCCAGCATTTT

V: TRBV29-1
size: -
J: TRBJ2-1
D: TRBD2
CDR3: CSVSGTSGGTQFF
DNA: TGCAGCGTTTCCGGGACTAGCGGGGGTACCCAGTTCTTC

V: TRBV10-3
size: -
J: TRBJ2-3
D: TRBD2
CDR3: CAIDGGGATSTDTQYF
DNA: TGTGCCATCGACGGCGGGGGGGCGACTAGCACAGATACGCAGTATTTT

V: TRBV7-2
size: -
J: TRBJ2-5
D: -
CDR3: CASSLAGRGSETQYF
DNA: TGTGCCAGCAGCTTAGCAGGACGGGGTTCGGAGACCCAGTACTTC

V: TRBV6-8
size: -
J: TRBJ2-7
D: -
CDR3: CASSYSSGGRLGYEQYF
DNA: TGTGCCAGCAGTTACTCGAGTGGGGGGCGCCTAGGCTACGAGCAGTACTTC

V: TRBV12-3/TRBV12-4
size: -
J: TRBJ1-2
D: TRBD1
CDR3: CASSVHRGVYYGYTF
DNA: TGTGCCAGCAGTGTCCACAGGGGGGTTTACTATGGCTACACCTTC

V: TRBV15
size: -
J: TRBJ1-5
D: -
CDR3: CATSRDRISQHF
DNA: TGTGCCACCAGCAGAGATCGAATCTCCCAGCATTTT

V: TRBV12-3/TRBV12-4
size: few
J: TRBJ1-5
D: -
CDR3: CASSFYGADQPQHF
DNA: TGTGCCAGCAGTTTTTACGGGGCGGATCAGCCCCAGCATTTT

V: TRBV6-1
size: -
J: TRBJ2-7
D: -
CDR3: CASSEAGLSYEQYF
DNA: TGTGCCAGCAGTGAAGCAGGGCTATCCTACGAGCAGTACTTC

V: TRBV19
size: many
J: TRBJ1-1
D: -
CDR3: CASSIVTGRNTEAFF
DNA: TGTGCCAGTAGTATCGTCACAGGGAGGAACACTGAAGCTTTCTTT

V: TRBV7-9
size: -
J: TRBJ1-5
D: TRBD1
CDR3: CASSTPGTGNQPQHF
DNA: TGTGCCAGCAGCACCCCCGGGACAGGGAATCAGCCCCAGCATTTT

V: TRBV29-1
size: once
J: TRBJ2-7
D: TRBD1
CDR3: CSVVPSGQGLYEQYF
DNA: TGCAGCGTTGTTCCATCGGGACAGGGTTTGTACGAGCAGTACTTC

V: TRBV9
size: once
J: TRBJ2-3
D: TRBD2
CDR3: CASSVASGRGTDTQYF
DNA: TGTGCCAGCAGCGTAGCGAGCGGGAGGGGCACAGATACGCAGTATTTT

V: TRBV7-2
size: -
J: TRBJ2-2
D: TRBD1
CDR3: CATEDRGRPGELFF
DNA: TGTGCCACAGAGGACAGGGGGCGCCCCGGGGAGCTGTTTTTT

V: TRBV24-1
size: few
J: TRBJ2-6
D: TRBD2
CDR3: CATSDQTSVTGANVLTF
DNA: TGTGCCACCAGTGATCAGACTAGCGTGACTGGGGCCAACGTCCTGACTTTC

V: TRBV7-9
size: few
J: TRBJ2-3
D: TRBD2
CDR3: CASSLRREADTQYF
DNA: TGTGCCAGCAGCTTAAGGCGGGAGGCGGATACGCAGTATTTT

V: TRBV2
size: many
J: TRBJ2-3
D: -
CDR3: CASSWDGPNTDTQYF
DNA: TGTGCCAGCAGTTGGGACGGTCCAAACACAGATACGCAGTATTTT

V: TRBV7-2
size: -
J: TRBJ1-1
D: -
CDR3: CASTMGGTEAFF
DNA: TGTGCCAGCACTATGGGGGGCACTGAAGCTTTCTTT

V: TRBV12-3/TRBV12-4
size: -
J: TRBJ1-5
D: -
CDR3: CATGSNNQPQHF
DNA: TGTGCCACCGGGTCTAACAATCAGCCCCAGCATTTT

V: TRBV4-2
size: -
J: TRBJ1-1
D: -
CDR3: CASSPITLTREAEAFF
DNA: TGTGCCAGCAGCCCTATTACGTTAACCCGGGAGGCTGAAGCTTTCTTT

V: TRBV12-3/TRBV12-4
size: -
J: TRBJ1-1
D: -
CDR3: CASSWDSNTEAFF
DNA: TGTGCCAGCAGTTGGGACTCCAACACTGAAGCTTTCTTT

V: TRBV28
size: few
J: TRBJ2-3
D: TRBD2
CDR3: CASSTSGGHTDTQYF
DNA: TGTGCCAGCAGTACTAGCGGGGGGCACACAGATACGCAGTATTTT